A single sample gave rise to the 5 T cell receptor beta chains below, sequenced in a study of blood T cell repertoires in COVID-19. The method was immunoSEQ multiplex PCR; TCRdb's version includes in-frame clones alone and lacks a portion of them. The sample comprises about 190,000 clones, 80% to 85% of which are singletons, and 5.2% rests with the top ten. The specimen was peripheral blood. These receptors were collected from a woman aged 25 to 45 with acute or convalescent COVID-19.

V and J are TRBV5-1 and TRBJ2-1; tentative D call: TRBD2 (6 bases). The CDR3 extends over 13 amino acids. V gave up 5 bases and J gave up 8 bases, with 14 bases separating them. The germline CDR1 and CDR2 sequences are SGHRS and YFSETQ. This chain's CDR3 is CASRNSPGDEQFF. In nucleotides, the CDR3 is TGCGCCAGCAGGAATAGCCCGGGGGATGAGCAGTTCTTC.

The chain employs TRBV6-2 or TRBV6-3 and TRBJ1-1, with D unclear. The germline gives CDR1 MNHEY, CDR2 SVGEGT. V was trimmed by 0 bases and J by 1 base, leaving 9 bases between them. CDR3 size: 15 residues. The CDR3 nucleotides read TGTGCCAGCAGTTACTCCGGGGTAGGGAACACTGAAGCTTTCTTT. It codes for CASSYSGVGNTEAFF.

This rearrangement joins TRBV4-1 to TRBJ1-6, with a tentative D call TRBD1 (5 bases). The V end was cut by 3 bases, the J end by 2 bases, with 11 bases between. From germline, CDR1 is MGHRA and CDR2 YSYEKL. The CDR3 extends over 16 amino acids. The CDR3 spells CASSQKLDTYNSPLHF. The CDR3 bases are TGCGCCAGCAGCCAGAAACTGGACACCTATAATTCACCCCTCCACTTT.

This clone showed up just once. This sequence joins TRBV5-1 and TRBJ2-1, with 11 positions matching TRBD2. The length of the CDR3 is 16 residues. The J segment lost 10 bases and the V segment lost 3 bases, leaving 12 bases of the junction unmatched. The V gene's germline CDR1 is SGHRS and CDR2 YFSETQ. The CDR3: CASSYTGLAARGEQFF. The CDR3 coding sequence is TGCGCCAGCAGCTATACGGGACTAGCGGCCCGGGGGGAGCAGTTCTTC.

The chain joins TRBV4-1 to TRBJ2-7; D unclear. The CDR3 has 15 amino acids. The V and J ends lost 4 bases and 4 bases respectively, with 17 bases between them. Germline CDR1 is MGHRA and CDR2 is YSYEKL. The CDR3 DNA is TGCGCCAGCAGCCTTCGTTTCTCTACCCTATACGAGCAGTACTTC. Protein sequence: CASSLRFSTLYEQYF.